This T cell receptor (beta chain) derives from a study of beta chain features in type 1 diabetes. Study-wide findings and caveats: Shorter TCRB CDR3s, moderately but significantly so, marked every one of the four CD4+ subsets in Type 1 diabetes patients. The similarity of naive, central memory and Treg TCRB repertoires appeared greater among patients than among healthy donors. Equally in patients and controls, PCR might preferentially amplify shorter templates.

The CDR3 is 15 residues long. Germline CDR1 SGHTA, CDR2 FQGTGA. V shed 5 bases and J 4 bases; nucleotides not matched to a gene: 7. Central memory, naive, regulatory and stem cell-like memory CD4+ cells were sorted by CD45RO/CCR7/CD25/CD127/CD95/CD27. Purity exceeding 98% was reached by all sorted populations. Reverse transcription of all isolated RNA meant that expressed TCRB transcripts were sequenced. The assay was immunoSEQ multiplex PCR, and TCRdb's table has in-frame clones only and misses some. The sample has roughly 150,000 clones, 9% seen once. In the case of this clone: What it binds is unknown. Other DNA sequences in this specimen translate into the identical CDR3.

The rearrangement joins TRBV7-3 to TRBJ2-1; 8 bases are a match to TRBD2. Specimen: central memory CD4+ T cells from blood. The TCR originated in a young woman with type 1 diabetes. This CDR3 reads CASSPQAGAYNEQFF. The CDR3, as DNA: TGTGCCAGCAGCCCGCAAGCGGGAGCATACAATGAGCAGTTCTTC.